The source of this T cell receptor (beta chain) is a study of shared clonotypes between healthy human individuals. General study points: Clonotypes not shared had lower generation probabilities than those common to all four donors.

Researchers divided each subset's genomic DNA evenly across several immunoSEQ plates. Generated by immunoSEQ multiplex PCR, the TCRdb table keeps only in-frame clones and is missing some. The table lists a few million clones, approximately 95% of them singletons. This CDR3 comprises 14 residues. With 2 bases removed from V and 3 bases from J, the gap between germline ends came to 10 bases. The germline gives CDR1 LGHNT, CDR2 FRNRAP. As to this clone: No antigen is known for it.

Researchers partitioned CD4+ cells into CD45RA+ naive and CD45RA-negative memory subsets. The TCR comes from a man between 18 and 35 years old in good health. The J gene is TRBJ1-2, the V gene TRBV12-5, with D possibly matching TRBD1 (6 bases). Sequencing was performed on naive CD4+ T cells sorted from blood. Subset: CD45RA+ positively selected. CDR3 in amino acids: CASGLRTADYGYTF. CDR3 nucleotide sequence: TGTGCTAGTGGTTTGAGGACAGCGGACTATGGCTACACCTTC.